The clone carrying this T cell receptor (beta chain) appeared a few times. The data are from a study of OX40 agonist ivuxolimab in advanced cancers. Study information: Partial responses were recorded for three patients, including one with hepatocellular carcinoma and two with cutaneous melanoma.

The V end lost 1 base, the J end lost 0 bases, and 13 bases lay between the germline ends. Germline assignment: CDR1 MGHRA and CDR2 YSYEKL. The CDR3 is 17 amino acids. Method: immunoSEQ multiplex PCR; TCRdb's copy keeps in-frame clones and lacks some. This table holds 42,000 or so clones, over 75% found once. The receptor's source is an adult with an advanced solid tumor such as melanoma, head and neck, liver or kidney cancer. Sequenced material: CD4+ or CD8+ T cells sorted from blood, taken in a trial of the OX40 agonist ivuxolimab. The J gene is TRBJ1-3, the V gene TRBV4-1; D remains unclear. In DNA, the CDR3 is TGCGCCAGCAGCCAAGTTGTCGGGGTCCCCTCTGGAAACACCATATATTTT. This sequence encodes CASSQVVGVPSGNTIYF.